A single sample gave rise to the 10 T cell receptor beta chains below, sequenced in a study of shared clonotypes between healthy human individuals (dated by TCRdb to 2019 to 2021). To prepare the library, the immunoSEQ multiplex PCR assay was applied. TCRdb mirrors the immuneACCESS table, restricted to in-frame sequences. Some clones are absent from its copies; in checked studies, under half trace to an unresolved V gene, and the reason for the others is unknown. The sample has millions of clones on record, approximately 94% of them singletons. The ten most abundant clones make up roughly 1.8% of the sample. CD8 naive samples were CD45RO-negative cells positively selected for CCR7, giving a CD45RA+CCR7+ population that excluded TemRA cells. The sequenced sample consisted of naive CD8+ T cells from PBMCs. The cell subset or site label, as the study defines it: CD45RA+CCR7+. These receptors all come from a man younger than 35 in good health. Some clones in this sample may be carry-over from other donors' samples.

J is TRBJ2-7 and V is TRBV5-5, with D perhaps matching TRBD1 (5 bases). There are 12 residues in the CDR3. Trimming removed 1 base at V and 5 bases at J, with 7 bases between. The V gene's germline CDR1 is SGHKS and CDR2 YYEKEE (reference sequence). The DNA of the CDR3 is TGTGCCAGCAGCTTGTTAGGGGACGAGCAGTACTTC. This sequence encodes CASSLLGDEQYF.

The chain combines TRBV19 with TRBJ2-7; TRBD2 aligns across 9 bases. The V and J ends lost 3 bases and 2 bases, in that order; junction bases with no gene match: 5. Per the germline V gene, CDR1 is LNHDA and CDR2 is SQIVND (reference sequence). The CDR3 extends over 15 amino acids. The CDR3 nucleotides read TGTGCCAGTAGTATGGTGGGACTAGCTACCTACGAGCAGTACTTC. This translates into CASSMVGLATYEQYF.

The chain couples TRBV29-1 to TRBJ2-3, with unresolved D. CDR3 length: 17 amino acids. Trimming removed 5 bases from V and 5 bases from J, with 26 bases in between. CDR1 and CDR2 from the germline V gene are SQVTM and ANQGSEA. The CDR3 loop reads CSVHHPTLPPGGDTQYF. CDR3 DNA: TGCAGCGTTCATCACCCAACTCTTCCCCCAGGTGGAGATACGCAGTATTTT.

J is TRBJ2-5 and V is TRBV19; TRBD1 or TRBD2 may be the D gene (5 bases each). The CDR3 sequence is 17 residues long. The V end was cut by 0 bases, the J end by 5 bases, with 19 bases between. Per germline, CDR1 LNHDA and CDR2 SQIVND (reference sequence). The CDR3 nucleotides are TGTGCCAGTAGTATAGATCTCAGAGACGAGGGGACGGAGACCCAGTACTTC. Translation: CASSIDLRDEGTETQYF.

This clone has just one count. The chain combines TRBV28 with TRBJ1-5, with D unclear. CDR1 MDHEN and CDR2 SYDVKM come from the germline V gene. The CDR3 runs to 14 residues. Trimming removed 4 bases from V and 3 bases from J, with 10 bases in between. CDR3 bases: TGTGCCAGCAGTTCCAGACCCCTCAATCAGCCCCAGCATTTT. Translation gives CASSSRPLNQPQHF.

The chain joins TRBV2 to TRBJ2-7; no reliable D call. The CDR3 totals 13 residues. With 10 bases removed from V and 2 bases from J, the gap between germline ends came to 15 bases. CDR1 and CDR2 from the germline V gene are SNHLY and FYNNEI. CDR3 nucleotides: TGTGCCACCATTACCGCTATGACCTACGAGCAGTACTTC. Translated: CATITAMTYEQYF.

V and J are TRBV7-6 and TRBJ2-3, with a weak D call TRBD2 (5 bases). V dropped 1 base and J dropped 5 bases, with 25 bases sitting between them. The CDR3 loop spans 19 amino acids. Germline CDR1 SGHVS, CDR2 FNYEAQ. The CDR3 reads CASSLVRVGLDSSGDTQYF. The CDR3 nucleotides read TGTGCCAGCAGCTTAGTGCGGGTAGGGTTGGACTCCAGTGGAGATACGCAGTATTTT. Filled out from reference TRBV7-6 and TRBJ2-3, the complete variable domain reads GAGVSQSPRYKVTKRGQDVALRCDPISGHVSLYWYRQALGQGPEFLTYFNYEAQQDKSGLPNDRFSAERPEGSISTLTIQRTEQRDSAMYRCASSLVRVGLDSSGDTQYFGPGTRLTVL.

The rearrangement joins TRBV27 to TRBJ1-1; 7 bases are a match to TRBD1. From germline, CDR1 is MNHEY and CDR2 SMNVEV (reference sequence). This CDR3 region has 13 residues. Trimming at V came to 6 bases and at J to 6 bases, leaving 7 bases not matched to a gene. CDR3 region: CASRGGTAAEAFF. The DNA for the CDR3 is TGTGCCAGCAGGGGTGGGACAGCTGCTGAAGCTTTCTTT.

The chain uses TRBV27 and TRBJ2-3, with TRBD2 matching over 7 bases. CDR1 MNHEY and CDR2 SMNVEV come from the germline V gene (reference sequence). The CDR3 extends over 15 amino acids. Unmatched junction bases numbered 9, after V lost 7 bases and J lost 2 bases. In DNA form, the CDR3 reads TGTGCCAGCACCTTCGGGGCGGGAGACACAGATACGCAGTATTTT. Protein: CASTFGAGDTDTQYF.

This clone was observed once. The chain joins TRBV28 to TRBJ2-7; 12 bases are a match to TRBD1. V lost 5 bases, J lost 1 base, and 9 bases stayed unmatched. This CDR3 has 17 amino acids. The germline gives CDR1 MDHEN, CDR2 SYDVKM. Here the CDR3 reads CASSPLPGQGASYEQYF. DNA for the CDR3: TGTGCCAGCAGTCCACTACCGGGACAGGGGGCTTCCTACGAGCAGTACTTC.